Following are 20 T cell receptor beta chains from one sample sequenced in a study of CD8 T cells in ankylosing spondylitis. TCRdb ran MiXCR on the 5' RACE reads and lists one entry per CDR3 protein. The data contain 200,000 to 300,000 distinct CDR3 sequences, 32% of them singletons. Sequenced sample: blood, either unsorted or a sorted T cell fraction (not recorded which). These receptors all stem from a male donor with ankylosing spondylitis or in good health (not recorded which).

The chain employs TRBV4-1 and TRBJ2-5; D uncertain. The CDR3 extends over 17 amino acids. CDR1 is MGHRA and CDR2 is YSYEKL in the germline V gene. Trimming removed 0 bases at V and 0 bases at J, with 14 bases between. The CDR3 DNA is TGCGCCAGCAGCCAAGATGGGCTTCTCTCGTACCAAGAGACCCAGTACTTC. Residues: CASSQDGLLSYQETQYF.

The sample holds a few counts of this clonotype. This chain links TRBV10-3 with TRBJ2-5, with TRBD2 matching over 8 bases. Germline assignment: CDR1 ENHRY and CDR2 SYGVKD. V lost 0 bases to trimming and J lost 5 bases; unmatched junction nucleotides: 2. The CDR3 contains 14 residues. The CDR3 reads CAISESGGGETQYF. The CDR3 region has the DNA TGTGCCATCAGTGAGTCCGGCGGGGGGGAGACCCAGTACTTC.

V usage is TRBV7-6 and J usage is TRBJ1-4; D perhaps matches TRBD1 (5 bases). Germline V gene data show CDR1 as SGHVS and CDR2 as FNYEAQ. The CDR3 covers 17 residues. The V gene lost 4 bases and the J gene lost 5 bases, with 20 bases spanning the gap. The CDR3 DNA is TGTGCCAGCAGCTCCAGTCTGGGGGGGACCTCAAATGAAAAACTGTTTTTT. This encodes CASSSSLGGTSNEKLFF.

The J gene is TRBJ2-2, the V gene TRBV4-1, with no clear D. Between the trimmed V and J ends, which lost 4 bases and 0 bases, there was a span of 9 bases. CDR3 size: 15 residues. Germline CDR1 MGHRA, CDR2 YSYEKL. For the CDR3, the DNA is TGCGCCAGCAGCCCTCGGCCCGCGAACACCGGGGAGCTGTTTTTT. Its translation is CASSPRPANTGELFF.

This chain connects TRBV3-1 to TRBJ2-1; D is unresolved. The CDR3 covers 15 residues. Per germline, CDR1 LGHDT and CDR2 YNNKEL (reference sequence). The V and J ends lost 0 bases and 5 bases respectively, with 11 bases between them. The CDR3 sequence: CASSQDLALNNEQFF. The CDR3 nucleotides read TGTGCCAGCAGCCAAGATCTGGCTTTGAACAATGAGCAGTTCTTC.

Details on this clonotype: At one end, the junction sequence differs from germline, possibly due to a read error. The chain couples TRBV29-1 to TRBJ2-3; 7 nucleotides align to TRBD1. The length of the CDR3 is 14 residues. Germline V gene data show CDR1 as SQVTM and CDR2 as ANQGSEA. In nucleotides, the CDR3 is TGCAGCGTTGATGGACAGGCCAAGGCAGATGCGCAGTATTTT. Amino acids: CSVDGQAKADAQYF.

This clonotype occurred a few times. V gene TRBV29-1 combines with J gene TRBJ2-3, with D possibly matching TRBD2 (6 bases). The CDR3 runs to 14 residues. CDR1 SQVTM and CDR2 ANQGSEA come from the germline V gene. Trimming shortened V by 6 bases and J by 0 bases, and 13 bases separated the two germline ends. CDR3 coding DNA: TGCAGCGTAGACTCCAGCGGGAGCACAGATACGCAGTATTTT. Its protein product is CSVDSSGSTDTQYF.

This clonotype has a single count. V usage is TRBV20-1 and J usage is TRBJ1-1; TRBD1 might be the D (5 bases). The V and J ends lost 5 bases and 4 bases respectively, with 14 bases between them. Per the germline V gene, CDR1 is DFQATT and CDR2 is SNEGSKA (reference sequence). The CDR3 is made up of 13 amino acids. The CDR3 region is CSAHNRGGTEAFF. The DNA of the CDR3 is TGCAGTGCTCACAATAGGGGTGGCACTGAAGCTTTCTTT.

This CDR3 is CAILQGGHTEAFF. In DNA, the CDR3 is TGTGCCATATTACAGGGAGGTCACACTGAAGCTTTCTTT. The rearrangement joins TRBV28 to TRBJ1-1, with D possibly matching TRBD1 (6 bases). CDR1 and CDR2 from the germline V gene are MDHEN and SYDVKM. V was shortened by 10 bases and J by 3 bases, with 15 bases between the two germline ends. This CDR3 has 13 residues.

J is TRBJ2-3 and V is TRBV5-1; TRBD1 aligns across 8 bases. The CDR3 has 16 residues. The ends lost 3 bases at V and 1 base at J; junction bases unmatched: 7. Germline values: CDR1 SGHRS, CDR2 YFSETQ. For the CDR3, the DNA is TGCGCCAGCAGCTCCTTACCAGGGGGCCGCACAGATACGCAGTATTTT. Translating it yields CASSSLPGGRTDTQYF.

The table lists this clonotype with a few counts. The chain links TRBV29-1 to TRBJ1-4; D ambiguous. V lost 4 bases to trimming and J lost 3 bases, with 15 bases between them. The CDR3 covers 15 residues. The germline CDR1 and CDR2 sequences are SQVTM and ANQGSEA. The CDR3 protein is CSVVHFEGSNEKLFF. The CDR3 DNA reads as TGCAGCGTTGTTCACTTTGAGGGATCTAATGAAAAACTGTTTTTT. Supplemented by reference TRBV29-1 and TRBJ1-4, the full variable domain reads SAVISQKPSRDICQRGTSLTIQCQVDSQVTMMFWYRQQPGQSLTLIATANQGSEATYESGFVIDKFPISRPNLTFSTLTVSNMSPEDSSIYLCSVVHFEGSNEKLFFGSGTQLSVL.

The chain links TRBV9 to TRBJ2-7; D might be TRBD1 or TRBD2, each matching 6 bases. The CDR3 has 14 residues. V shed 7 bases and J shed 0 bases, with 14 bases lying between them. Germline assignment: CDR1 SGDLS and CDR2 YYNGEE. This CDR3 is CASGGSGDSYEQYF. In DNA, the CDR3 is TGTGCCAGCGGGGGCTCGGGGGACTCCTACGAGCAGTACTTC.

J is TRBJ2-7 and V is TRBV12-3 or TRBV12-4; TRBD2 aligns across 7 bases. V was pared by 6 bases and J by 3 bases, with 5 bases of the junction left unmatched. The CDR3 runs to 13 residues. The CDR3 DNA reads as TGTGCCAGCAGCGCGGGGGTCTTCTACGAGCAGTACTTC. Translation: CASSAGVFYEQYF.

The chain recombines TRBV7-9 with TRBJ2-7; tentatively, D is TRBD2 (5 bases). Germline V gives CDR1 SEHNR, CDR2 FQNEAQ (reference sequence). There are 14 residues in the CDR3. The ends were cut back, 5 bases at V and 4 bases at J, with 15 bases in the middle. The CDR3 spells CASSQSGLTYEQYF. CDR3 sequence (DNA): TGTGCCAGCAGCCAAAGTGGACTGACTTACGAGCAGTACTTC.

This clonotype was seen a handful of times. The genes are TRBV27 and TRBJ2-3; 12 nucleotides align to TRBD2. Germline V gene data show CDR1 as MNHEY and CDR2 as SMNVEV (reference sequence). The CDR3 sequence is 15 residues long. V gave up 6 bases and J gave up 5 bases; unmatched junction bases: 6. CDR3 bases: TGTGCCAGCAGCCCACTAGCGGGGGGACTAGATACGCAGTATTTT. Translated: CASSPLAGGLDTQYF.

The chain has TRBV6-1 and TRBJ2-5; D possibly corresponds to TRBD1 (5 bases). Germline V gives CDR1 MNHNS, CDR2 SASEGT. The CDR3 covers 12 residues. Trimming removed 3 bases from V and 5 bases from J, with 7 bases in between. CDR3 sequence reads: CASSDRAETQYF. CDR3 DNA sequence: TGTGCCAGCAGTGACAGGGCTGAGACCCAGTACTTC.

The chain carries TRBV11-2 and TRBJ1-1, with D maybe TRBD1 (6 bases). The ends were cut back, 0 bases at V and 0 bases at J, with 20 bases in the middle. Germline V gives CDR1 SGHAT, CDR2 FQNNGV. The CDR3 totals 19 residues. The CDR3 is CASSLEGKRGGPMNTEAFF. The CDR3 DNA sequence: TGTGCCAGCAGCTTAGAAGGAAAGAGGGGGGGGCCCATGAACACTGAAGCTTTCTTT.

This clonotype turned up a few times. The genes are TRBV11-2 and TRBJ1-6; 8 bases agree with TRBD1. V lost 1 base and J lost 10; bases outside the gene matches: 12. The CDR3 spans 17 residues. In germline, CDR1 is SGHAT, CDR2 FQNNGV. The CDR3 coding sequence is TGTGCCAGCAGCTTAGTCCCTTCCGGACAGGGCGGGTCACCCCTCCACTTT. Amino acids: CASSLVPSGQGGSPLHF.

This clonotype was found a few times. CDR3 coding DNA: TGTGCCAGCAGCCCACTTTCGACAGGTGATGAGCAGTTCTTC. This encodes CASSPLSTGDEQFF. The V gene is TRBV9, the J gene TRBJ2-1, with D perhaps TRBD1 (6 bases). V gave up 4 bases and J gave up 8 bases, with 16 bases separating them. CDR3 size: 14 residues. The germline V gene has CDR1 SGDLS and CDR2 YYNGEE.

The rearrangement uses TRBV12-3 or TRBV12-4 and TRBJ2-2, with D perhaps matching TRBD1 or TRBD2 (6 bases each). Trimming stripped 3 bases from V and 2 bases from J, with 10 bases between. This CDR3 is 15 amino acids long. The CDR3 bases are TGTGCCAGCAGTTTGAGGGGGGTAAACACCGGGGAGCTGTTTTTT. Translated, it gives CASSLRGVNTGELFF.